These T cell receptor beta chains were read from a single sample in a study of molecular identifiers for immune sequencing clone quantification. TCRdb recomputed calls from the PCR reads with MiXCR, one row per CDR3 protein. The table lists some 580,000 distinct CDR3 sequences, 25% of them singletons. Sequenced: naive CD8+ T cells from blood, with Jurkat cell RNA spiked in. These receptors were collected from a human donor in good health. Some libraries in this study had Jurkat cell RNA spiked in. Each CDR3 is given with its conserved first and last residue. A D gene is named only where the DNA matches it firmly. Clone size appears in some rows only: once, few, many, or a class for an expanded clone.

d_call j_call clone_size v_call cdr3_aa cdr3_nt
TRBD2 TRBJ2-3 . TRBV19 CASSGSAGGSDTQYF TGTGCCAGTAGTGGCTCGGCGGGGGGCTCAGATACGCAGTATTTT
. TRBJ1-1 . TRBV6-2/TRBV6-3 CASSFPPDEALF TGTGCCAGCAGTTTCCCACCCGATGAAGCTCTCTTT
. TRBJ1-1 many TRBV5-5 CASSLAVGLGMDTEAFF TGTGCCAGCAGCTTGGCCGTGGGGTTGGGGATGGACACTGAAGCTTTCTTT
. TRBJ1-3 few TRBV2 CASKWESGNTIYF TGTGCCAGCAAATGGGAATCTGGAAACACCATATATTTT
TRBD2 TRBJ2-3 many TRBV12-3/TRBV12-4 CASSSTSGRPTDTQYF TGTGCCAGCAGTTCGACTAGCGGGAGGCCCACAGATACGCAGTATTTT
. TRBJ2-1 . TRBV25-1 CASGATSYNEQFF TGTGCCAGCGGTGCCACTAGCTACAATGAGCAGTTCTTC
TRBD1 TRBJ2-5 . TRBV20-1 CSADTGQGELIQETQYF TGCAGTGCCGACACCGGACAGGGCGAGCTAATCCAAGAGACCCAGTACTTC
. TRBJ2-2 . TRBV19 CASSRARGTGELFF TGTGCCAGTAGTAGGGCAAGGGGAACCGGGGAGCTGTTTTTT
. TRBJ1-5 many TRBV9 CASSGGGSNQPQHF TGTGCCAGCAGCGGAGGCGGAAGCAATCAGCCCCAGCATTTT
. TRBJ2-7 few TRBV19 CASSMSETYEQYF TGTGCCAGTAGTATGTCAGAAACCTACGAGCAGTACTTC
TRBD2 TRBJ2-3 few TRBV7-3 CARSLLAGGSTDTQYF TGTGCCCGCAGCTTATTAGCGGGAGGCTCCACAGATACGCAGTATTTT
TRBD2 TRBJ2-5 many TRBV9 CASSVGIAGELETQYF TGTGCCAGCAGCGTAGGAATAGCGGGAGAGCTGGAGACCCAGTACTTC
. TRBJ2-2 many TRBV29-1 CSVQAVNTGELFF TGCAGCGTCCAAGCAGTGAACACCGGGGAGCTGTTTTTT
. TRBJ2-5 . TRBV7-9 CASSSAGYETQYF TGTGCCAGCAGCTCGGCAGGCTATGAGACCCAGTACTTC
. TRBJ1-1 few TRBV28 CASSFAVLGTEAFF TGTGCCAGCAGTTTTGCGGTTTTGGGCACTGAAGCTTTCTTT
. TRBJ2-2 many TRBV6-2/TRBV6-3 CASSPRPGELFF TGTGCCAGCAGCCCCCGACCCGGGGAGCTGTTTTTT
. TRBJ1-1 few TRBV9 CAGSVDWGTEAFF TGTGCCGGCAGCGTAGATTGGGGTACTGAAGCTTTCTTT
. TRBJ2-1 few TRBV7-4 CASSLGSASYNEQFF TGTGCCAGCAGCCTAGGGTCAGCATCCTACAATGAGCAGTTCTTC
TRBD2 TRBJ2-1 few TRBV12-5 CASGLYLAGYNEQFF TGTGCTAGTGGTTTGTACCTAGCGGGGTACAATGAGCAGTTCTTC
TRBD1 TRBJ1-2 . TRBV2 CASRAPGTVGYGYTF TGTGCCAGCAGAGCCCCGGGGACAGTCGGCTATGGCTACACCTTC
. TRBJ1-2 . TRBV2 CASSPRYENRGGSGYTF TGTGCCAGCAGCCCCCGTTACGAGAACCGAGGGGGATCTGGCTACACCTTC
. TRBJ2-7 . TRBV7-9 CASSQTVSPYEQYF TGTGCCAGCAGCCAAACAGTCTCTCCCTACGAGCAGTACTTC
TRBD2 TRBJ2-1 few TRBV6-2/TRBV6-3 CASSYPIAGEYNEQFF TGTGCCAGCAGTTACCCCATAGCGGGAGAGTACAATGAGCAGTTCTTC
. TRBJ1-5 few TRBV28 CASSFAGNQPQHF TGTGCCAGCAGCTTCGCGGGGAATCAGCCCCAGCATTTT
. TRBJ1-5 many TRBV4-3 CASSQSHGSNQPQHF TGCGCCAGCAGCCAAAGTCACGGTAGCAATCAGCCCCAGCATTTT
TRBD1 TRBJ2-7 many TRBV7-9 CASSLGPGQGAYEQYF TGTGCCAGCAGCTTAGGACCGGGACAGGGGGCTTACGAGCAGTACTTC
. TRBJ1-6 few TRBV5-8 CASSLRGQGSPLHF TGTGCCAGCAGCTTGCGGGGGCAAGGTTCACCCCTCCACTTT
. TRBJ1-5 . TRBV5-1 CASSLEGGPFSNQPQHF TGCGCCAGCAGCTTGGAGGGGGGGCCGTTTAGCAATCAGCCCCAGCATTTT
. TRBJ1-5 few TRBV12-3/TRBV12-4 CASTQGNQPQHF TGTGCCAGCACCCAGGGTAATCAGCCCCAGCATTTT
. TRBJ2-7 . TRBV5-4 CASSPGRGLSYEQYF TGTGCCAGCAGCCCAGGTAGGGGCCTCTCCTACGAGCAGTACTTC
. TRBJ2-2 . TRBV13 CAIPGTTRTGELFF TGTGCCATCCCGGGGACCACGAGGACCGGGGAGCTGTTTTTT
. TRBJ2-1 . TRBV9 CASSPPGQHNEQFF TGTGCCAGCAGCCCCCCCGGGCAACACAATGAGCAGTTCTTC
TRBD1 TRBJ1-1 many TRBV7-6 CASSSTTGLTEAFF TGTGCCAGCAGCTCGACGACAGGGCTGACTGAAGCTTTCTTT
. TRBJ1-1 . TRBV19 CASSIWGRNEAFF TGTGCCAGTAGTATATGGGGGCGGAATGAAGCTTTCTTT
. TRBJ2-3 many TRBV9 CASSPTGGVGTDTQYF TGTGCCAGCAGCCCCACTGGGGGTGTTGGCACAGATACGCAGTATTTT
TRBD1 TRBJ2-1 few TRBV19 CASSISGGQGNEQFF TGTGCCAGTAGTATTTCCGGCGGACAGGGCAATGAGCAGTTCTTC
TRBD1 TRBJ1-1 few TRBV6-2/TRBV6-3 CASSYAGTGLLTEAFF TGTGCCAGCAGTTATGCAGGGACAGGGCTCCTGACTGAAGCTTTCTTT
TRBD2 TRBJ2-2 many TRBV9 CASSVDPGTSGYTGELFF TGTGCCAGCAGCGTAGACCCTGGGACTAGCGGATACACCGGGGAGCTGTTTTTT
. TRBJ1-2 few TRBV5-4 CASMHGSANYGYTF TGTGCCAGCATGCACGGCTCAGCTAACTATGGCTACACCTTC
TRBD1 TRBJ1-5 many TRBV7-6 CASSFGQGSNQPQHF TGTGCCAGCAGCTTCGGACAGGGGAGTAATCAGCCCCAGCATTTT
. TRBJ2-7 many TRBV20-1 CSANPLEIYLGEQYF TGCAGTGCTAACCCCCTAGAAATCTACCTTGGGGAGCAGTACTTC
. TRBJ2-2 few TRBV14 CASSQVRHTGELFF TGTGCCAGCAGCCAAGTTCGTCACACCGGGGAGCTGTTTTTT
. TRBJ2-7 . TRBV11-2 CASSSRQENYEQYF TGTGCCAGCAGCTCCCGACAGGAGAATTACGAGCAGTACTTC
. TRBJ2-1 few TRBV28 CASSSRASVYEQFF TGTGCCAGCAGTTCGAGGGCATCGGTCTATGAGCAGTTCTTC
TRBD2 TRBJ2-1 many TRBV7-9 CASSPGLAGNRNEQFF TGTGCCAGCAGCCCCGGACTAGCGGGGAACCGCAATGAGCAGTTCTTC
TRBD1 TRBJ1-5 many TRBV28 CASRRDREGNQPQHF TGTGCCAGCAGACGGGACAGGGAAGGCAATCAGCCCCAGCATTTT
. TRBJ2-7 many TRBV5-4 CASSSGAEGSYEQYF TGTGCCAGCAGCTCGGGAGCGGAGGGGAGCTACGAGCAGTACTTC
. TRBJ2-5 few TRBV18 CASSPRDGETQYF TGTGCCAGCTCACCAAGGGATGGAGAGACCCAGTACTTC
TRBD2 TRBJ2-5 many TRBV30 CAWSSLAGQETQYF TGTGCCTGGTCATCACTAGCGGGACAAGAGACCCAGTACTTC